Below, 8 T cell receptor beta chains from the same sample are listed, as sequenced in a study of blood T cell repertoires in COVID-19. Generated by immunoSEQ multiplex PCR, the TCRdb table keeps only in-frame clones and is missing some. The table lists about 260,000 clones, more than 70% of them singletons. Sequencing was done on a sample of peripheral blood. These TCRs come from a woman aged 25 to 45 with COVID-19, enrolled during active disease.

The chain recombines TRBV20-1 with TRBJ1-1; D gene uncertain. V was pared by 4 bases and J by 4 bases, with 7 bases between. The germline V gene has CDR1 DFQATT and CDR2 SNEGSKA (reference sequence). The CDR3 runs to 11 residues. CDR3 residues: CSAIYGTEAFF. The CDR3 coding sequence is TGCAGTGCTATTTACGGCACTGAAGCTTTCTTT.

This rearrangement joins TRBV28 to TRBJ1-1; D is ambiguous. Trimming removed 6 bases at V and 6 bases at J, with 17 bases between. Germline V CDR1 and CDR2: MDHEN, SYDVKM. CDR3 length equals 14 residues. The CDR3: CASSRIDRSAEAFF. CDR3 bases: TGTGCCAGCAGCCGAATCGATAGATCGGCTGAAGCTTTCTTT.

The chain has TRBV5-4 and TRBJ2-7, with a weak D call TRBD1 (7 bases). With 4 bases removed from V and 0 bases from J, the gap between germline ends came to 20 bases. CDR1 is SGHNT and CDR2 is YYREEE in the germline V gene (reference sequence). There are 17 residues in the CDR3. CDR3 DNA: TGTGCCAGCAGCCCGCGACAGGGAGGATTTAACTCCTACGAGCAGTACTTC. It encodes CASSPRQGGFNSYEQYF.

The genes are TRBV5-4 and TRBJ1-2, with 10 bases aligning to TRBD1. This CDR3 has 13 amino acids. Per germline, CDR1 SGHNT and CDR2 YYREEE (reference sequence). The junction had 2 bases not matched to a gene; V was cut back by 4 bases and J by 5 bases. Here the CDR3 DNA reads TGTGCCAGCAGCCCGGACAGGGGGTATGGCTACACCTTC. Amino acid sequence: CASSPDRGYGYTF.

CDR3: CAIRLGDQETQYF. DNA for the CDR3: TGTGCCATCAGACTGGGAGACCAAGAGACCCAGTACTTC. The chain joins TRBV10-3 to TRBJ2-5; maybe TRBD2 (5 bases). This CDR3 spans 13 amino acids. Germline V CDR1 and CDR2: ENHRY, SYGVKD. V was trimmed by 6 bases and J by 0 bases, leaving 8 bases between them.

The chain is built from TRBV5-4 and TRBJ2-7; a possible D gene is TRBD1 (5 bases). There are 12 residues in the CDR3. V was pared by 4 bases and J by 5 bases, with 10 bases between. In germline, CDR1 is SGHNT, CDR2 YYREEE (reference sequence). The CDR3 loop is CASSRTFDEQYF. In DNA form, the CDR3 reads TGTGCCAGCAGCCGGACATTCGACGAGCAGTACTTC.

The V gene is TRBV28, the J gene TRBJ1-2, with D perhaps TRBD1 (6 bases). V lost 6 bases to trimming and J lost 6 bases, with 14 bases between them. This CDR3 spans 13 amino acids. CDR1 MDHEN and CDR2 SYDVKM come from the germline V gene. This chain's CDR3 is CASRPTGPHGYTF. The CDR3 DNA follows: TGTGCCAGCAGACCGACAGGCCCCCATGGCTACACCTTC.

This chain uses TRBV5-6 with TRBJ2-3; 9 bases fit TRBD1. CDR3 length: 15 amino acids. V was pared by 1 base and J by 3 bases, with 3 bases of the junction left unmatched. The germline CDR1 and CDR2 sequences are SGHDT and YYEEEE. The chain's CDR3 is CASSLTGGATDTQYF. For the CDR3, the DNA is TGTGCCAGCAGCTTGACAGGGGGCGCGACAGATACGCAGTATTTT.